The clone carrying this TCR beta chain was found a few times. The data were obtained in a study of memory CD8 T cells in hepatitis C reinfection. Study information: Late/post reinfection sampling occurred 12 to 24 weeks after detected reinfection.

Per the germline V gene, CDR1 is MNHNS and CDR2 is SASEGT. Trimming shortened V by 2 bases and J by 0 bases, and 11 bases separated the two germline ends. CDR3 size: 16 residues. Time point given: late/post reinfection, 12 to 24 weeks after detection. Sorted cells were sequenced directly ex vivo without any in vitro expansion. People who inject drugs from Montreal's HEPCO study were the donors. Control naive CD8 T cells came from a couple of donors at all three reinfection time points. Profiling relied on immunoSEQ multiplex PCR, and the TCRdb table lists in-frame clones only, not all of them. The table shows about 46,000 clones, with roughly 87% occurring only once.

The origin of this receptor is a man in his late teens or twenties with hepatitis C virus infection. The V gene is TRBV6-1, the J gene TRBJ2-4; D not certain. Sequencing was carried out using naive CD8+ T cells sorted from blood. The CDR3 is CASSEIESLAKNIQYF. As DNA, the CDR3 is TGTGCCAGCAGTGAAATAGAGTCCCTAGCCAAAAACATTCAGTACTTC.